What follows is one T cell receptor (beta chain) and its context. Antigen specificity is unknown. Sequence at one end of the junction differs from germline and may be a read error. The sample comes from a study of T cell responses to AZD1222 COVID-19 vaccine. Background on the study: Pooled together were second doses at about 4 or about 12 weeks.

Study outcomes and limitations: A mostly white British donor set with more females was recruited, and clonal diversity was possibly underestimated. Per reports, nearly half of all spike-specific TCRs target regions that are unmutated in variants. At study baseline, merely about 6 AZD1222 recipients were seropositive.

Repertoires were generated with immunoSEQ multiplex PCR, while TCRdb's copy carries only in-frame clones and drops some. The sample includes 95,000 to 150,000 clones, about 90% of them seen just once. The sequencing used peripheral blood, collected on day 0 of AZD1222 vaccination. The TCR originated in an adult in good health.

CDR3 sequence reads: CASSLDGGTGGELFF. The DNA for the CDR3 is TGTGCCAGCAGCCTAGACGGTGGGACGGGCGGGGAGCTGTTTTTT. The chain is built from TRBV11-3 and TRBJ2-2; either TRBD1 or TRBD2 may supply D (5 bases each). CDR3 length: 15 residues. Germline-derived CDR1 and CDR2 are SGHNT and YENEEA.